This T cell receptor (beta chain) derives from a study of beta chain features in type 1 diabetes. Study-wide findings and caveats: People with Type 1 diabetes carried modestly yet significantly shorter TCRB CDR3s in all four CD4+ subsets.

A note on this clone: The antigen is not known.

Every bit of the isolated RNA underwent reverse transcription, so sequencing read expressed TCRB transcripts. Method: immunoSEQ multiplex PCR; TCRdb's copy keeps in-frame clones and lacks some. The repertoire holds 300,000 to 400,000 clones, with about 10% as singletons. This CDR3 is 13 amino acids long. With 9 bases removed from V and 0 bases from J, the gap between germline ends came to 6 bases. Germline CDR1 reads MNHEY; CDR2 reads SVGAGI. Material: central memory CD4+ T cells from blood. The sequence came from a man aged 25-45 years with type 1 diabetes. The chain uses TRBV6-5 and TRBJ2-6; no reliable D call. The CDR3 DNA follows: TGTGCCAGTAAGGGCTCTGGGGCCAACGTCCTGACTTTC. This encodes CASKGSGANVLTF.